This T cell receptor beta chain came from a study of blood T cell repertoires in COVID-19. Looking at the study overall: There were acute and convalescent COVID-19 samples, and they came from the United States, Italy and Spain.

Trimming removed 7 bases at V and 0 bases at J, with 4 bases between. Germline-derived CDR1 and CDR2 are ENHRY and SYGVKD. The CDR3 is made up of 12 amino acids. TCRdb's table, derived via immunoSEQ multiplex PCR, lists solely in-frame clones and lacks some. The sample lists under 200,000 clones; less than 90% were seen once. The clonotype originates from a man in his sixties with acute or convalescent COVID-19. V is TRBV10-3 and J is TRBJ1-3; D gene unclear. Material: peripheral blood. CDR3: CAITPSGNTIYF. The CDR3 DNA reads as TGTGCCATCACTCCCTCTGGAAACACCATATATTTT.